Listed here is a single T cell receptor beta chain. This sample is part of a study of blood T cell repertoires in COVID-19. TCRdb keeps only in-frame clones here, not all; method: immunoSEQ multiplex PCR. The profile shows 65,000 to 85,000 clones, 65% to 85% of them singletons. The clonotype comes from an older woman with acute or convalescent COVID-19. Sequenced sample: peripheral blood.

The CDR3, as DNA: TGTGCCAGCAGCTTGGAACGACAAGGAAACTACGAGCAGTACGTC. It specifies CASSLERQGNYEQYV. The chain has TRBV7-8 and TRBJ2-7; no firm D call. V was trimmed by 3 bases and J by 3 bases, leaving 15 bases between them. From germline, CDR1 is SGHVS and CDR2 FQNEAQ. This CDR3 region has 15 residues.